The 31 T cell receptor beta chains given below trace back to one sample, sequenced in a study of a mutant IDH1 vaccine in newly diagnosed glioma (dated by TCRdb to 2020 to 2023). The protocol used for the library was the immunoSEQ multiplex PCR assay. This is the immuneACCESS table as TCRdb keeps it, with only in-frame sequences that have V and J called. A part of the clones is gone; compared with another copy, unresolved V genes explain less than half, and the rest is unexplained. Across this sample there are fewer than 55,000 clones, with less than 75% seen only once. About 4.8% of the sample is in the top ten clones. The time point label for this specimen denotes: week 47, end of study. A 20-mer mutant IDH1 peptide at 300 micrograms in Montanide made up each vaccine dose, which was injected subcutaneously together with topical imiquimod. No antigen has been assigned to these receptors. Specimen: peripheral blood mononuclear cells (PBMCs), collected from a glioma patient whose treatment included an IDH1 peptide vaccine. All receptors derive from a man aged 35-49 years with glioma. Some clones in this sample may be carry-over from other donors' samples.

The chain joins TRBV2 to TRBJ2-3; tentative D call: TRBD2 (7 bases). The germline gives CDR1 SNHLY, CDR2 FYNNEI. This CDR3 is built from 18 residues. The V end was cut by 0 bases, the J end by 6 bases, with 22 bases between. This CDR3 is CASSEAGGARLSFDTQYF. The CDR3 DNA is TGTGCCAGCAGTGAAGCTGGGGGGGCCCGCTTAAGTTTTGATACGCAGTATTTT.

CDR3 amino acids: CASSMGNEQFF. CDR3 bases: TGTGCCAGCTCTATGGGCAATGAGCAGTTCTTC. V usage is TRBV18 and J usage is TRBJ2-1; no firm D call. The length of the CDR3 is 11 residues. The germline CDR1 and CDR2 sequences are KGHSH and LQKENI. V was clipped by 6 bases and J by 6 bases, with 6 bases between them.

Here the CDR3 reads CASSSTVYGYTF. The CDR3 bases are TGTGCCAGCAGTTCGACAGTCTATGGCTACACCTTC. The chain recombines TRBV6-6 with TRBJ1-2; D may be TRBD1 (5 bases). This CDR3 contains 12 residues. Trimming took 4 bases from V and 4 from J, leaving 7 bases between them. Germline CDR1 reads MNHNY; CDR2 reads SVGAGI (reference sequence).

The V and J genes are TRBV7-9 and TRBJ1-6; 9 bases are a match to TRBD1. Looked up from germline, CDR1 is SEHNR and CDR2 is FQNEAQ (reference sequence). After removal of 1 base from V and 8 bases from J, the junction contained 6 bases not matched to a gene. CDR3 length: 16 residues. As DNA, the CDR3 is TGTGCCAGCAGCTTAGGGGACAGGGAATTAGATTCACCCCTCCACTTT. Translation gives CASSLGDRELDSPLHF.

The rearrangement uses TRBV10-1 and TRBJ2-2; D is unresolved. CDR3 length: 14 residues. Trimming took off 6 bases at V and 2 bases at J, with 10 bases between the two ends. Germline V gene sequence: CDR1 WNHNN, CDR2 SYGVQD (reference sequence). The CDR3, as DNA: TGCGCCAGCAGCCCCGAGAGTAACACCGGGGAGCTGTTTTTT. Translating it yields CASSPESNTGELFF.

This chain uses TRBV19 with TRBJ2-1, with TRBD2 matching 7 bases. Germline V gives CDR1 LNHDA, CDR2 SQIVND (reference sequence). The V segment lost 3 bases and the J segment 6 bases; nucleotides outside the gene matches: 5. The CDR3 is made up of 14 amino acids. CDR3 residues: CASSIPGGSNEQFF. The DNA of the CDR3 is TGTGCCAGTAGTATTCCGGGGGGAAGCAATGAGCAGTTCTTC.

This clone was counted a few times. The CDR3 DNA reads TGTGCCACCTCAAGCGGGGGGACAAACAATGAGCAGTTCTTC. It is translated as CATSSGGTNNEQFF. The rearrangement links TRBV9 to TRBJ2-1; 9 bases agree with TRBD2. This CDR3 is built from 14 residues. Germline loops: CDR1 SGDLS, CDR2 YYNGEE. V was pared by 9 bases and J by 5 bases, with 9 bases of the junction left unmatched.

The CDR3 DNA reads TGTGCCAGCAGTGAAGGCCTTGACAGGGGATCACCCCTCCACTTT. Its translation: CASSEGLDRGSPLHF. The rearrangement joins TRBV6-1 to TRBJ1-6; TRBD1 matches at 8 bases. Germline V lookup: CDR1 MNHNS, CDR2 SASEGT. V shed 1 base and J 10 bases; nucleotides not matched to a gene: 6. This CDR3 comprises 15 residues.

This clone has a handful of counts. CDR3 nucleotides: TGTGCCAGCAGCTTGGCAGTAGCTAACTATGGCTACACCTTC. Amino acid sequence: CASSLAVANYGYTF. The chain employs TRBV5-4 and TRBJ1-2; unclear D gene. V was pared by 0 bases and J by 0 bases, with 6 bases between. The CDR3 has 14 amino acids. Germline assignment: CDR1 SGHNT and CDR2 YYREEE (reference sequence). Drawing the rest from reference TRBV5-4 and TRBJ1-2, the complete variable domain is ETGVTQSPTHLIKTRGQQVTLRCSSQSGHNTVSWYQQALGQGPQFIFQYYREEENGRGNFPPRFSGLQFPNYSSELNVNALELDDSALYLCASSLAVANYGYTFGSGTRLTVV.

This clone was picked up one time. V usage is TRBV11-2 and J usage is TRBJ2-5, with TRBD1 matching over 7 bases. From germline, CDR1 is SGHAT and CDR2 FQNNGV. V was pared by 5 bases and J by 8 bases, with 5 bases of the junction left unmatched. There are 12 residues in the CDR3. The CDR3 spells CASSQTGVTQYF. The CDR3 coding sequence is TGTGCCAGCAGCCAAACAGGGGTTACCCAGTACTTC.

The chain uses TRBV7-9 and TRBJ1-1; 10 bases match TRBD1. Trimming cost V 7 bases and J 8 bases; bases outside gene matches: 10. There are 14 residues in the CDR3. Germline V gives CDR1 SEHNR, CDR2 FQNEAQ (reference sequence). The CDR3 bases are TGTGCCAGCACCGCTCTGGGGACAGGGGTGGAAGCTTTCTTT. Translated: CASTALGTGVEAFF.

CDR3 amino acids: CASSPQDRAYNEQFF. CDR3 sequence (DNA): TGTGCCAGCTCACCCCAAGACAGGGCCTACAATGAGCAGTTCTTC. The genes are TRBV18 and TRBJ2-1; 7 bases are a match to TRBD1. Germline V lookup: CDR1 KGHSH, CDR2 LQKENI. The CDR3 has 15 residues. The trim removed 3 bases at V and 2 bases at J, leaving 4 bases unmatched.

J is TRBJ1-5 and V is TRBV30; D not resolved. V was pared by 2 bases and J by 3 bases, with 8 bases between. The length of the CDR3 is 13 residues. Per the germline V gene, CDR1 is GTSNPN and CDR2 is SVGIG (reference sequence). CDR3 DNA: TGTGCCTGGAGTCTGGCCAACAATCAGCCCCAGCATTTT. It yields the protein CAWSLANNQPQHF. Variable domain in full (rest from reference TRBV30 and TRBJ1-5): SQTIHQWPATLVQPVGSPLSLECTVEGTSNPNLYWYRQAAGRGLQLLFYSVGIGQISSEVPQNLSASRPQDRQFILSSKKLLLSDSGFYLCAWSLANNQPQHFGDGTRLSIL.

This chain uses TRBV7-9 with TRBJ1-6; no reliable D call. V lost 5 bases to trimming and J lost 5 bases, with 19 bases between them. Germline V CDR1 and CDR2: SEHNR, FQNEAQ (reference sequence). This CDR3 spans 17 amino acids. CDR3 region: CASSPPSRTGNNSPLHF. CDR3 nucleotides: TGTGCCAGCAGCCCCCCCTCACGGACGGGAAATAATTCACCCCTCCACTTT.

The genes are TRBV25-1 and TRBJ1-2; D call uncertain. Trimming took 1 base from V and 5 from J, leaving 8 bases between them. CDR1 is MGHDK and CDR2 is SYGVNS in the germline V gene. The CDR3 totals 13 residues. The CDR3 DNA reads as TGTGCCAGCAGTGAATTGTTAGGATATGGCTACACCTTC. Translating gives CASSELLGYGYTF.

This clone was seen only a few times. The chain joins TRBV7-9 to TRBJ2-2; 7 nucleotides agree with TRBD1. The CDR3 contains 16 residues. Germline trimming cut 1 base from V and 4 bases from J; bases unmatched to any gene: 6. Germline loops: CDR1 SEHNR, CDR2 FQNEAQ (reference sequence). CDR3 sequence: CASSLVGGSPTGELFF. CDR3 bases: TGTGCCAGCAGCTTAGTAGGGGGCAGTCCCACCGGGGAGCTGTTTTTT.

The rearrangement uses TRBV30 and TRBJ2-7, with 7 bases fitting TRBD1. This CDR3 comprises 12 residues. Germline V lookup: CDR1 GTSNPN, CDR2 SVGIG (reference sequence). The V and J ends lost 5 bases and 3 bases, in that order; junction bases with no gene match: 4. The CDR3, as DNA: TGTGCCTGGGCAGGGGACAGCTACGAGCAGTACTTC. Protein sequence: CAWAGDSYEQYF. Based on the CDR3 plus reference TRBV30 and TRBJ2-7, the full variable domain is SQTIHQWPATLVQPVGSPLSLECTVEGTSNPNLYWYRQAAGRGLQLLFYSVGIGQISSEVPQNLSASRPQDRQFILSSKKLLLSDSGFYLCAWAGDSYEQYFGPGTRLTVT.

The rearrangement links TRBV18 to TRBJ1-3; 8 bases map to TRBD1. The CDR3 contains 15 residues. V trimming: 1 base; J trimming: 8 bases; junction bases outside the gene matches: 7. CDR1 KGHSH and CDR2 LQKENI come from the germline V gene. The CDR3 sequence: CASSPHPDRVDTIYF. The DNA for the CDR3 is TGTGCCAGCTCACCACACCCGGACAGGGTGGACACCATATATTTT.

This chain links TRBV30 with TRBJ2-2, with 7 bases identical to TRBD1. Trimming took 4 bases from V and 5 from J; bases not matched to a gene: 4. Germline CDR1 GTSNPN, CDR2 SVGIG (reference sequence). This CDR3 has 13 residues. CDR3 bases: TGTGCCTGGATTGGGACAGAGACCGGGGAGCTGTTTTTT. Encoded protein: CAWIGTETGELFF.

The chain links TRBV2 to TRBJ1-5; the D gene is possibly TRBD1 (5 bases). CDR1 is SNHLY, CDR2 FYNNEI, per germline. This CDR3 contains 15 residues. The germline V and J ends were trimmed by 2 bases and 5 bases, with 13 bases remaining between them. CDR3 amino acids: CASSEILGGDQPQHF. In DNA form, the CDR3 reads TGTGCCAGCAGTGAAATCCTGGGGGGAGATCAGCCCCAGCATTTT.

This clone was detected only a few times. The V gene is TRBV29-1, the J gene TRBJ1-5; D might be TRBD1 (6 bases). Germline values: CDR1 SQVTM, CDR2 ANQGSEA. The length of the CDR3 is 13 residues. Deletions cut 4 bases from V and 2 bases from J, with 9 bases between. CDR3 bases: TGCAGCGTTGCAGGGGATGGCAATCAGCCCCAGCATTTT. Translated, it gives CSVAGDGNQPQHF. The whole variable domain, filled in from reference TRBV29-1 and TRBJ1-5, reads SAVISQKPSRDICQRGTSLTIQCQVDSQVTMMFWYRQQPGQSLTLIATANQGSEATYESGFVIDKFPISRPNLTFSTLTVSNMSPEDSSIYLCSVAGDGNQPQHFGDGTRLSIL.

This clone was counted only a few times. This CDR3 reads CASGLVLRANNEKLFF. The CDR3 DNA sequence: TGTGCTAGTGGTTTGGTACTTAGGGCGAACAATGAAAAACTGTTTTTT. The chain has TRBV12-5 and TRBJ1-4, with D unclear. Germline V lookup: CDR1 LGHNT, CDR2 FRNRAP. This CDR3 comprises 16 residues. V was shortened by 0 bases and J by 5 bases, with 13 bases between the two germline ends.

This chain joins TRBV2 and TRBJ1-1; tentatively, D is TRBD1 (6 bases). Germline V gene lookup returns CDR1 SNHLY and CDR2 FYNNEI. This CDR3 has 13 residues. Trimming removed 5 bases from V and 1 base from J, with 8 bases in between. CDR3 sequence reads: CASSTTGNTEAFF. CDR3 bases: TGTGCCAGCAGTACGACAGGGAACACTGAAGCTTTCTTT.

The gene calls are TRBV13 and TRBJ2-2; possibly TRBD2 for D (5 bases). Germline V gene sequence: CDR1 PRHDT, CDR2 FYEKMQ (reference sequence). This CDR3 comprises 13 residues. Trimming shortened V by 5 bases and J by 6 bases, and 10 bases separated the two germline ends. Here the CDR3 DNA reads TGTGCCAGCAGCCCTAGCCTCCCCGGGGAGCTGTTTTTT. It specifies CASSPSLPGELFF.

This clone has only a few counts. The limits of the CDR3 on the DNA are not certain, so only TCRdb's listed CDR3 is given. The chain has TRBV6-5 and TRBJ1-5; the table's D call TRBD1 went unverified against the DNA. Germline CDR1 is MNHEY and CDR2 is SVGAGI. The CDR3 comprises 14 residues, both ends counted. The CDR3 here is CASSTSDRNQPQHF.

The chain uses TRBV21-1 and TRBJ2-7. TRBV21-1 has pseudogene status. The CDR3 length is 12 residues. The DNA for the CDR3 is TGTGCCAGCAGAAAAGGGACCCCTCGGCGGTACTTC. Its translation is CASRKGTPRRYF.

This clone was seen a handful of times. The V and J genes are TRBV6-1 and TRBJ2-3; the match to TRBD1 covers 11 bases. The CDR3 consists of 17 residues. Germline assignment: CDR1 MNHNS and CDR2 SASEGT. The trim removed 0 bases at V and 3 bases at J, leaving 5 bases unmatched. The CDR3 nucleotides read TGTGCCAGCAGTGAAGCGCTCGGGACAGGGGGTACAGATACGCAGTATTTT. Translated, it gives CASSEALGTGGTDTQYF.

The rearrangement uses TRBV2 and TRBJ1-6, with D tentatively TRBD1 (5 bases). CDR1 is SNHLY, CDR2 FYNNEI, per germline. This CDR3 is built from 15 residues. V lost 7 bases and J lost 11, with 21 bases in between. The DNA of the CDR3 is TGTGCCAGCACCCCTTTTAGGGGCGCAGTTCCACCCCTCCACTTT. Its protein product is CASTPFRGAVPPLHF.

The chain carries TRBV4-1 and TRBJ1-4, with D possibly TRBD1 on 5 matching bases. This CDR3 is built from 16 residues. V shed 3 bases and J shed 7 bases, with 18 bases lying between them. Germline CDR1 and CDR2: MGHRA and YSYEKL. The CDR3: CASSQVQGGVGEKLFF. CDR3 DNA: TGCGCCAGCAGCCAGGTCCAGGGCGGGGTGGGTGAAAAACTGTTTTTT.

The chain has TRBV10-1 and TRBJ2-7; tentatively, D is TRBD1 (6 bases). Germline CDR1 WNHNN, CDR2 SYGVQD (reference sequence). Trimming left V 7 bases short and J 2 bases short, with 21 bases between. This CDR3 contains 16 residues. CDR3 sequence reads: CASTLKLRTAPYEQYF. The CDR3 nucleotides are TGCGCCAGCACCCTCAAATTACGGACAGCGCCCTACGAGCAGTACTTC.

This chain uses TRBV11-2 with TRBJ2-5; TRBD2 agrees at 9 bases. CDR3 length: 17 residues. The trim removed 4 bases at V and 6 bases at J, leaving 15 bases unmatched. Germline assignment: CDR1 SGHAT and CDR2 FQNNGV. The DNA for the CDR3 is TGTGCCAGCAGCTCCGTCCCTATGGCGGGGGGGCAGAAGACCCAGTACTTC. Its translation is CASSSVPMAGGQKTQYF.